This passage covers 9 T cell receptor beta chains from one sample sequenced in a study of OX40 agonist ivuxolimab in advanced cancers. Measured with immunoSEQ multiplex PCR; TCRdb has only the in-frame clones, and not every one. The table records about 85,000 clones, approximately 86% of them present only once. The sequencing here drew on CD4+ or CD8+ T cells sorted from blood, taken in a trial of the OX40 agonist ivuxolimab. The receptors were gathered from an adult with an advanced solid tumor such as melanoma, head and neck, liver or kidney cancer.

This clone was recorded once. The gene calls are TRBV9 and TRBJ1-2, with D possibly TRBD1 on 5 matching bases. The length of the CDR3 is 15 residues. The V end lost 3 bases, the J end lost 4 bases, and 16 bases lay between the germline ends. The V gene's germline CDR1 is SGDLS and CDR2 YYNGEE. The CDR3 is CASSADEGPFYGYTF. The CDR3 DNA sequence: TGTGCCAGCAGCGCCGACGAGGGACCCTTCTATGGCTACACCTTC.

The rearrangement links TRBV30 to TRBJ1-6, with a tentative D call TRBD1 (5 bases). The CDR3 consists of 13 residues. The V end lost 7 bases, the J end lost 10 bases, and 17 bases lay between the germline ends. In germline, CDR1 is GTSNPN, CDR2 SVGIG (reference sequence). CDR3 DNA: TGTGCCTCTCGACAGACCCTTAACTCACCCCTCCACTTT. It is translated as CASRQTLNSPLHF.

The chain couples TRBV9 to TRBJ2-1, with TRBD1 identical over 7 bases. CDR1 SGDLS and CDR2 YYNGEE come from the germline V gene. Trimming took 6 bases from V and 4 from J; bases not matched to a gene: 7. The CDR3 sequence is 14 residues long. CDR3: CASNRDSPYNEQFF. CDR3 in DNA: TGTGCCAGCAACCGGGACAGTCCTTACAATGAGCAGTTCTTC.

The chain recombines TRBV30 with TRBJ2-3; D remains unclear. Germline CDR1 and CDR2: GTSNPN and SVGIG (reference sequence). V lost 3 bases, J lost 6 bases, and 13 bases lay in between. The CDR3 has 13 amino acids. The CDR3 DNA reads TGTGCCTGGAGCTTGGGCGCTCTGGATACGCAGTATTTT. Its protein is CAWSLGALDTQYF.

The gene calls are TRBV7-2 and TRBJ2-5; D might be TRBD1 (5 bases). V lost 4 bases and J lost 5, with 11 bases in between. The CDR3 spans 13 residues. Germline V gene sequence: CDR1 SGHTA, CDR2 FQGNSA. Here the CDR3 DNA reads TGTGCCAGCAGCTCGACAGCCTGGGAGACCCAGTACTTC. Its translation is CASSSTAWETQYF.

V gene TRBV6-6 combines with J gene TRBJ1-2, with D possibly matching TRBD1 (6 bases). Trimming removed 2 bases at V and 13 bases at J, with 14 bases between. CDR3 size: 12 residues. Germline-derived CDR1 and CDR2 are MNHNY and SVGAGI (reference sequence). In DNA form, the CDR3 reads TGTGCCAGCAGTTACGGGGGGGGGCCAGTCACCTTC. Encoded protein: CASSYGGGPVTF.

V and J are TRBV7-3 and TRBJ2-1; 7 bases map to TRBD2. The CDR3 extends over 12 amino acids. The V gene's germline CDR1 is SGHTA and CDR2 FQGTGA. The trim removed 3 bases at V and 10 bases at J, leaving 3 bases unmatched. The CDR3 nucleotides read TGTGCCAGCAGCTTCAGGGAGGGCGAGCAGTTCTTC. It translates to CASSFREGEQFF.

The chain is built from TRBV28 and TRBJ1-5; 8 nucleotides match TRBD1. The CDR3 contains 16 residues. J gave up 6 bases and V 2 bases, and 9 bases lay outside the gene matches. Germline lookup yields CDR1 MDHEN and CDR2 SYDVKM. The CDR3 region is CASSLPQGAFSQPQHF. CDR3 DNA: TGTGCCAGCAGTTTACCGCAGGGGGCATTCAGTCAGCCCCAGCATTTT. Drawing the rest from reference TRBV28 and TRBJ1-5, the complete variable domain is DVKVTQSSRYLVKRTGEKVFLECVQDMDHENMFWYRQDPGLGLRLIYFSYDVKMKEKGDIPEGYSVSREKKERFSLILESASTNQTSMYLCASSLPQGAFSQPQHFGDGTRLSIL.

The chain carries TRBV9 and TRBJ1-6; D is uncertain. Germline values: CDR1 SGDLS, CDR2 YYNGEE. V dropped 0 bases and J dropped 8 bases, with 12 bases sitting between them. The CDR3 covers 15 residues. The CDR3 DNA reads as TGTGCCAGCAGCGTAGAGGGTAGGCAGGATTCACCCCTCCACTTT. Protein product: CASSVEGRQDSPLHF.